The 28 T cell receptor beta chains reported below all come from one sample, sequenced in a study of human T cells and chemical hapten exposure (dated by TCRdb to 2020 to 2022). The method behind the library was RACE. Sequencing was carried out with a NextSeq 500. Clones were called with MiXCR by TCRdb after fastp trimmed the public reads at Q25, and only in-frame beta chains were retained. One record per CDR3 amino acid sequence lists the most common genes and DNA. This sample is represented by about 120,000 distinct CDR3 sequences; roughly 12% of them were singletons. The ten largest clones add up to 2.5% to 3.5% of the sample. The sample's time point label is to be understood as: pre-sensitization, week 0. The treatment or condition label, read with the paper, signifies: therapeutic diphenylcyclopropenone sensitization with weekly scalp DPC. This material consisted of whole blood, taken in connection with sensitization to the hapten diphenylcyclopropenone (DPC). These receptors were collected from a woman between 18 and 29 years old with alopecia areata. Some clones in this sample may be carry-over from other donors' samples.

In this sample, this clonotype turned up a few times. The chain recombines TRBV12-2 with TRBJ2-1; TRBD1, the table's D call, was not compared with the DNA. TRBV12-2 is a pseudogene segment. The CDR3 length is 15 residues. CDR3 DNA: TGTGCAAGTCGCTCGACAGGGGCCTCCTACAATGAGCAGTTCTTC. Amino acids: CASRSTGASYNEQFF.

The genes are TRBV3-1 and TRBJ2-5, with D uncertain. Germline values: CDR1 LGHDT, CDR2 YNNKEL (reference sequence). The V end was cut by 0 bases, the J end by 4 bases, with 18 bases between. The CDR3 loop spans 17 amino acids. The CDR3 coding sequence is TGTGCCAGCAGCCAAGATACCGCGGTATATGCCAGAGAGACCCAGTACTTC. It encodes CASSQDTAVYARETQYF.

The rearrangement links TRBV11-1 to TRBJ2-1; 7 bases line up with TRBD2. The ends lost 0 bases at V and 8 bases at J; junction bases unmatched: 10. Germline loops: CDR1 SGHAT, CDR2 FQDESV (reference sequence). This CDR3 has 16 amino acids. Here the CDR3 DNA reads TGTGCCAGCAGCTTAGCGGGCGGGGGTCCCTGGGATGAGCAGTTCTTC. Translation gives CASSLAGGGPWDEQFF. The full variable domain, rest sourced from reference TRBV11-1 and TRBJ2-1, is EAEVAQSPRYKITEKSQAVAFWCDPISGHATLYWYRQILGQGPELLVQFQDESVVDDSQLPKDRFSAERLKGVDSTLKIQPAELGDSAMYLCASSLAGGGPWDEQFFGPGTRLTVL.

This clonotype appeared many times. The rearrangement links TRBV20-1 to TRBJ1-5; TRBD1 matches at 7 bases. Looked up from germline, CDR1 is DFQATT and CDR2 is SNEGSKA (reference sequence). Unmatched junction bases numbered 3, after V lost 3 bases and J lost 4 bases. The CDR3 is 13 residues long. In nucleotides, the CDR3 is TGCAGTGCTAGGAGGGACAGAAATCAGCCCCAGCATTTT. It specifies CSARRDRNQPQHF.

With respect to this clonotype: At one boundary the junction diverges from the germline segment, which might be a read error. CDR3: CASSLYISPLHF. CDR3 coding DNA: TGTGCCAGCAGTTTATATATTTCACCCCTCCACTTT. The J gene is TRBJ1-6, the V gene TRBV7-2; D gene ambiguous. CDR1 and CDR2 from the germline V gene are SGHTA and FQGNSA. The CDR3 has 12 amino acids.

This clonotype has a count of ten or more. The rearrangement joins TRBV6-2 or TRBV6-3 to TRBJ2-3, with D unclear. V lost 0 bases to trimming and J lost 7 bases, with 8 bases between them. The CDR3 sequence is 13 residues long. CDR1 and CDR2 from the germline V gene are MNHEY and SVGEGT. CDR3: CASSYSRDNTQYF. Written as DNA, the CDR3 is TGTGCCAGCAGTTACTCGAGAGATAATACGCAGTATTTT.

This clonotype was seen a few times. V is TRBV28 and J is TRBJ2-7, with TRBD2 matching over 8 bases. CDR1 is MDHEN and CDR2 is SYDVKM in the germline V gene. The CDR3 has 15 amino acids. J lost 5 bases, V lost 6 bases, and 12 bases had no gene match. The CDR3 nucleotides are TGTGCCAGCAGGACGACCGGGGGGGGTTTGGACGAGCAGTACTTC. This encodes CASRTTGGGLDEQYF.

This clonotype occurred many times. The V and J genes are TRBV20-1 and TRBJ2-1; 10 bases agree with TRBD2. The CDR3 consists of 14 residues. J gave up 6 bases and V 3 bases, and 5 bases lay outside the gene matches. From germline, CDR1 is DFQATT and CDR2 SNEGSKA (reference sequence). The CDR3 loop reads CSARVAGGRNEQFF. The CDR3 DNA follows: TGCAGTGCTAGGGTAGCGGGGGGCCGCAATGAGCAGTTCTTC.

This clonotype was recorded many times. This chain joins TRBV4-2 and TRBJ2-2, with 7 nucleotides matching TRBD1. CDR3 length equals 16 residues. Germline V gives CDR1 LGHNA, CDR2 YNFKEQ. Losses at the gene ends were 2 bases for V and 5 bases for J; bases not matched to a gene: 8. The CDR3 sequence is CASSQKTGTETGELFF. The CDR3 DNA sequence: TGTGCCAGCAGCCAAAAGACAGGGACGGAGACCGGGGAGCTGTTTTTT.

This clonotype was detected a few times. This chain links TRBV6-2 or TRBV6-3 with TRBJ2-7; either TRBD1 or TRBD2 may supply D (6 bases each). V was cut by 7 bases and J by 7 bases, with 23 bases left in between. Per germline, CDR1 MNHEY and CDR2 SVGEGT. The CDR3 runs 15 residues. The CDR3 region is CASTKGAGGGREQYF. CDR3 DNA sequence: TGTGCCAGCACCAAAGGGGCAGGAGGGGGAAGAGAGCAGTACTTC.

This clonotype was detected a few times. J is TRBJ2-7 and V is TRBV29-1, with unresolved D. The CDR3 sequence is 12 residues long. In germline, CDR1 is SQVTM, CDR2 ANQGSEA. V was shortened by 6 bases and J by 3 bases, with 12 bases between the two germline ends. CDR3 sequence (DNA): TGCAGCGTATTGATCGCCGACTACGAGCAGTACTTC. The encoded protein is CSVLIADYEQYF.

The CDR3 coding sequence is TGCAGTGCTAGGGGAGCCCCCGGGACAGGGGGGAGCTATGGCTACACCTTC. Its protein is CSARGAPGTGGSYGYTF. The V call is TRBV20-1, the J call TRBJ1-2; the match to TRBD1 covers 11 bases. After removal of 3 bases from V and 4 bases from J, the junction contained 13 bases not matched to a gene. The CDR3 loop spans 17 amino acids. Germline loops: CDR1 DFQATT, CDR2 SNEGSKA (reference sequence).

The chain joins TRBV6-6 to TRBJ1-3, with D hard to call. Per germline, CDR1 MNHNY and CDR2 SVGAGI (reference sequence). The CDR3 has 13 residues. With 2 bases removed from V and 4 bases from J, the gap between germline ends came to 6 bases. CDR3 in amino acids: CASSYPRGNTIYF. The CDR3 bases are TGTGCCAGCAGTTACCCGCGGGGAAACACCATATATTTT.

As concerns this clonotype: One end of the junction does not line up with germline, which may come from a read error. The V call is TRBV4-2, the J call TRBJ1-2; D not certain. CDR3 length equals 13 residues. In germline, CDR1 is LGHNA, CDR2 YNFKEQ. CDR3 sequence reads: CASSQGGGYDYTF. The CDR3 DNA is TGTGCCAGCAGCCAAGGAGGAGGGTATGACTACACCTTC.

This clonotype appeared many times. The DNA for the CDR3 is TGTGCCAGCAGTGAACCCCGGAGAGGGGAGGTCTCTGGGGCCAACGTCCTGACTTTC. Translated, it gives CASSEPRRGEVSGANVLTF. V and J are TRBV2 and TRBJ2-6, with D perhaps matching TRBD2 (6 bases). V was clipped by 2 bases and J by 0 bases, with 17 bases between them. The CDR3 is 19 residues long. Germline V lookup: CDR1 SNHLY, CDR2 FYNNEI.

This clonotype has more than one count but fewer than ten. V is TRBV29-1 and J is TRBJ2-3; no reliable D call. Germline assignment: CDR1 SQVTM and CDR2 ANQGSEA. The CDR3 spans 15 residues. Trimming stripped 4 bases from V and 4 bases from J, with 18 bases between. CDR3 coding DNA: TGCAGCGTTGCGCTGTATTCCACACGGGCAGATACGCAGTATTTT. Protein product: CSVALYSTRADTQYF.

This clonotype occurred a few times. The chain has TRBV2 and TRBJ2-1; D might be TRBD1 (6 bases). V lost 8 bases to trimming and J lost 0 bases, with 14 bases between them. This CDR3 contains 15 residues. CDR1 SNHLY and CDR2 FYNNEI come from the germline V gene. CDR3 sequence reads: CASGKGGPSYNEQFF. For the CDR3, the DNA is TGTGCCAGCGGAAAAGGGGGTCCCTCCTACAATGAGCAGTTCTTC.

The chain employs TRBV7-2 and TRBJ2-2; 9 bases line up with TRBD1. J was trimmed by 5 bases and V by 6 bases; bases with no gene match: 10. The CDR3 is made up of 16 amino acids. The germline CDR1 and CDR2 sequences are SGHTA and FQGNSA. The DNA of the CDR3 is TGTGCCAGCAGGACTGGGACAGGGTTGAGTACCGGGGAGCTGTTTTTT. Amino acids: CASRTGTGLSTGELFF.

The V call is TRBV9, the J call TRBJ2-2; D is unclear. CDR1 and CDR2 from the germline V gene are SGDLS and YYNGEE. CDR3 size: 13 residues. With 0 bases removed from V and 4 bases from J, the gap between germline ends came to 4 bases. CDR3 protein: CASSVGGTGELFF. Written as DNA, the CDR3 is TGTGCCAGCAGCGTAGGAGGCACCGGGGAGCTGTTTTTT. Based on the CDR3 plus reference TRBV9 and TRBJ2-2, the full variable domain is DSGVTQTPKHLITATGQRVTLRCSPRSGDLSVYWYQQSLDQGLQFLIQYYNGEERAKGNILERFSAQQFPDLHSELNLSSLELGDSALYFCASSVGGTGELFFGEGSRLTVL.

This clonotype was found many times. The chain couples TRBV7-9 to TRBJ1-1; TRBD1 is a possible D gene (6 bases). Germline loops: CDR1 SEHNR, CDR2 FQNEAQ (reference sequence). The V end lost 4 bases, the J end lost 2 bases, and 11 bases lay between the germline ends. The CDR3 spans 14 residues. In DNA form, the CDR3 reads TGTGCCAGCAGCTCCGACAGGAGTAACACTGAAGCTTTCTTT. It is translated as CASSSDRSNTEAFF.

In its sample, this clonotype was seen a few times. This rearrangement joins TRBV20-1 to TRBJ2-1, with D unclear. With 3 bases removed from V and 6 bases from J, the gap between germline ends came to 9 bases. The CDR3 consists of 12 residues. Per the germline V gene, CDR1 is DFQATT and CDR2 is SNEGSKA (reference sequence). Here the CDR3 DNA reads TGCAGTGCTAGTAAGCGACTCAATGAGCAGTTCTTC. Encoded protein: CSASKRLNEQFF.

J is TRBJ1-6 and V is TRBV27, with 7 bases aligning to TRBD1. Germline V lookup: CDR1 MNHEY, CDR2 SMNVEV (reference sequence). The CDR3 sequence is 18 residues long. Trimming removed 1 base from V and 4 bases from J; junction bases left unmatched: 10. This CDR3 reads CASSLLVMGTDYNSPLHF. CDR3 nucleotide sequence: TGTGCCAGCAGTTTATTGGTGATGGGGACAGATTATAATTCACCCCTCCACTTT.

The chain employs TRBV6-5 and TRBJ1-2; 9 bases are shared with TRBD1. Germline V gives CDR1 MNHEY, CDR2 SVGAGI. With 5 bases clipped from V and 9 bases from J, the junction kept 4 bases outside the gene matches. CDR3 size: 12 residues. The CDR3 bases are TGTGCCAGCAGTCCAGGACAGGGGCGCTACACCTTC. This encodes CASSPGQGRYTF.

This clonotype has ten or more counts. This sequence joins TRBV30 and TRBJ1-5; D is unresolved. This CDR3 spans 13 amino acids. CDR1 and CDR2 from the germline V gene are GTSNPN and SVGIG (reference sequence). V shed 0 bases and J shed 1 base, with 4 bases lying between them. Written as DNA, the CDR3 is TGTGCCTGGAGTGTAGAAAGCAATCAGCCCCAGCATTTT. This translates into CAWSVESNQPQHF. The full variable domain, completed using reference TRBV30 and TRBJ1-5, is SQTIHQWPATLVQPVGSPLSLECTVEGTSNPNLYWYRQAAGRGLQLLFYSVGIGQISSEVPQNLSASRPQDRQFILSSKKLLLSDSGFYLCAWSVESNQPQHFGDGTRLSIL.

By sample share, this clonotype is medium-sized (0.01 to 0.1%). The chain links TRBV25-1 to TRBJ1-1, with unresolved D. Germline CDR1 and CDR2: MGHDK and SYGVNS. The CDR3 is made up of 16 amino acids. V was shortened by 3 bases and J by 3 bases, with 17 bases between the two germline ends. The CDR3 sequence is CASSDLPNSGDTEAFF. As DNA, the CDR3 is TGTGCCAGCAGTGATCTCCCCAACTCCGGCGACACTGAAGCTTTCTTT.

There are a few counts of this clonotype. This chain connects TRBV9 to TRBJ2-3; 7 nucleotides match TRBD2. V gave up 0 bases and J gave up 6 bases; unmatched junction bases: 1. The CDR3 totals 13 residues. CDR1 is SGDLS, CDR2 YYNGEE, per germline. The CDR3 loop reads CASSVDGRDTQYF. The CDR3, as DNA: TGTGCCAGCAGCGTAGACGGGAGGGATACGCAGTATTTT.

This clonotype has more than one count but fewer than ten. J is TRBJ2-5 and V is TRBV30, with a tentative D call TRBD2 (6 bases). V was cut by 1 base and J by 2 bases, with 14 bases left in between. CDR3 length equals 15 residues. Germline CDR1 reads GTSNPN; CDR2 reads SVGIG (reference sequence). The CDR3 loop is CAWSEGTLQQETQYF. In nucleotides, the CDR3 is TGTGCCTGGAGTGAAGGGACTCTTCAACAAGAGACCCAGTACTTC.

This clonotype was seen only a few times. The chain recombines TRBV4-1 with TRBJ1-1; D is perhaps TRBD1 (5 bases). This CDR3 spans 12 amino acids. Germline lookup yields CDR1 MGHRA and CDR2 YSYEKL. The V end lost 8 bases, the J end lost 7 bases, and 14 bases lay between the germline ends. The CDR3 here is CASSPGGSEAFF. In nucleotides, the CDR3 is TGCGCCAGCTCCCCGGGGGGAAGTGAAGCTTTCTTT.